The 3 T cell receptor beta chains below were found in one sample sequenced in a study of T cell repertoires and HLA-DP antigens. For these TCRs, the target antigens are not known. Method: immunoSEQ multiplex PCR; TCRdb's copy keeps in-frame clones and lacks some. Of 75,000 to 90,000 clones in the sample, roughly 86% were seen once. What was sequenced was CD4+ T cells from PBMCs. All receptors derive from a man over 45 in good health and CMV-seronegative.

The chain couples TRBV13 to TRBJ2-3; TRBD2 agrees at 12 bases. This CDR3 contains 16 residues. V shed 2 bases and J 3 bases; nucleotides not matched to a gene: 3. Germline V gives CDR1 PRHDT, CDR2 FYEKMQ (reference sequence). The CDR3 coding sequence is TGTGCCAGCAGCTTAAGACTAGCGGGAGCGACAGATACGCAGTATTTT. This sequence encodes CASSLRLAGATDTQYF. Combining the CDR3 with reference TRBV13 and TRBJ2-3 gives the whole variable domain AAGVIQSPRHLIKEKRETATLKCYPIPRHDTVYWYQQGPGQDPQFLISFYEKMQSDKGSIPDRFSAQQFSDYHSELNMSSLELGDSALYFCASSLRLAGATDTQYFGPGTRLTVL.

V gene TRBV11-2 combines with J gene TRBJ1-1; D is undetermined. The length of the CDR3 is 14 residues. Trimming pared 5 bases from V and 3 bases from J, leaving 13 bases between. Looked up from germline, CDR1 is SGHAT and CDR2 is FQNNGV. CDR3 amino acids: CASSQMTSYTEAFF. The CDR3 bases are TGTGCCAGCAGCCAAATGACAAGCTACACTGAAGCTTTCTTT. Variable domain in full (rest from reference TRBV11-2 and TRBJ1-1): EAGVAQSPRYKIIEKRQSVAFWCNPISGHATLYWYQQILGQGPKLLIQFQNNGVVDDSQLPKDRFSAERLKGVDSTLKIQPAKLEDSAVYLCASSQMTSYTEAFFGQGTRLTVV.

A single count supports this clone. This chain connects TRBV25-1 to TRBJ1-4; possibly TRBD1 for D (5 bases). Trimming cost V 2 bases and J 7 bases, with 11 bases left between them. Per the germline V gene, CDR1 is MGHDK and CDR2 is SYGVNS. CDR3 length equals 14 residues. The CDR3 nucleotides are TGTGCCAGCAGTGAACATCCTGGGGGTGAAAAACTGTTTTTT. This encodes CASSEHPGGEKLFF. Drawing the rest from reference TRBV25-1 and TRBJ1-4, the complete variable domain is EADIYQTPRYLVIGTGKKITLECSQTMGHDKMYWYQQDPGMELHLIHYSYGVNSTEKGDLSSESTVSRIRTEHFPLTLESARPSHTSQYLCASSEHPGGEKLFFGSGTQLSVL.